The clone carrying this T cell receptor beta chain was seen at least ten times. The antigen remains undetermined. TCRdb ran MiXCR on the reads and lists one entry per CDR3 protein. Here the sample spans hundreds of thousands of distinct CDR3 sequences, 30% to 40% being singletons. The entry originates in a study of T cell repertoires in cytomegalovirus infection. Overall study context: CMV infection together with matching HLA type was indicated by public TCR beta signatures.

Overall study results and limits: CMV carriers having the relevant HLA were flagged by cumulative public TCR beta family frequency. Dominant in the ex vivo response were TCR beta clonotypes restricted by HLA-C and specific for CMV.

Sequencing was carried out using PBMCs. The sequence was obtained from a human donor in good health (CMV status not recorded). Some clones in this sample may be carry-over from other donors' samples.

The DNA of the CDR3 is TGTGCCAGCAGCTTTTCGGACCGGAGCTCCTACGAGCAGTACTTC. As protein: CASSFSDRSSYEQYF. The chain carries TRBV7-8 and TRBJ2-7; D is undetermined. Germline assignment: CDR1 SGHVS and CDR2 FQNEAQ. Trimming cost V 3 bases and J 0 bases, with 12 bases left between them. CDR3 length: 15 amino acids.